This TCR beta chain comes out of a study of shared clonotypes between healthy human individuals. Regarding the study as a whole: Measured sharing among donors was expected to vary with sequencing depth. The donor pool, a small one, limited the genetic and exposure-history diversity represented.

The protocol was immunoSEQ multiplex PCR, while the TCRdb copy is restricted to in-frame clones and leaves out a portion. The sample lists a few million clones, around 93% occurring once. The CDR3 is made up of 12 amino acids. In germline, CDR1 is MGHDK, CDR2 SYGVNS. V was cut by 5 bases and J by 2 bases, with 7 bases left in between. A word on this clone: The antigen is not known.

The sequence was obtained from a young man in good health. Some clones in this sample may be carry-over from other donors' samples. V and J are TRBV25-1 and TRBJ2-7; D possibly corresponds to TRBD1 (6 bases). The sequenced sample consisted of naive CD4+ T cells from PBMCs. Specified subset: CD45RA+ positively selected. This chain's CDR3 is CASSRTAYEQYF. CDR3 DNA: TGTGCCAGCAGTCGGACAGCCTACGAGCAGTACTTC.